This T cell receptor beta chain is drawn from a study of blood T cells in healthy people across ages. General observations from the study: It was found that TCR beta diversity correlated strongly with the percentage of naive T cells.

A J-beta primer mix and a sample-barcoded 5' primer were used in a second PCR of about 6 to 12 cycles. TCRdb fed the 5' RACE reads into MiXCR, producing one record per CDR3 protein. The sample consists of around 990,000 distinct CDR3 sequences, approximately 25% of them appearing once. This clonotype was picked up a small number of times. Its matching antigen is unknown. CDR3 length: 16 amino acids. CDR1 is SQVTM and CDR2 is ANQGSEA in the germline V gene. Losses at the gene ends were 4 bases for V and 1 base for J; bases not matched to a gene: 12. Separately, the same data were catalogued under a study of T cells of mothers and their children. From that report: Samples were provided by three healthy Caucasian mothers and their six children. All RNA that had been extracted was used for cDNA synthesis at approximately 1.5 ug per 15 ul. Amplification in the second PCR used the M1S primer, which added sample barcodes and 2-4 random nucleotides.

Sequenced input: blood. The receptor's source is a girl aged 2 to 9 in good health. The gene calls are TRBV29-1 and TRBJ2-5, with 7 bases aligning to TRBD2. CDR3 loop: CSVGQVGASGQETQYF. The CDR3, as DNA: TGCAGCGTTGGCCAAGTAGGGGCTAGCGGCCAAGAGACCCAGTACTTC.